This passage covers 17 T cell receptor beta chains from one sample sequenced in a study of T cell repertoires in cytomegalovirus infection. MiXCR was run by TCRdb on the reads, yielding one entry per CDR3 protein. The repertoire consists of nearly 650,000 distinct CDR3 sequences, with 20% to 25% occurring once and the leading ten covering less than 10%. The source material was CD8+ T cells from PBMCs. These TCRs come from a human donor in good health (CMV status not recorded). Some clones in this sample may be carry-over from other donors' samples.

This clonotype was recorded many times. V gene TRBV7-6 combines with J gene TRBJ2-1; D is ambiguous. With 0 bases removed from V and 5 bases from J, the gap between germline ends came to 5 bases. The length of the CDR3 is 13 residues. The germline CDR1 and CDR2 sequences are SGHVS and FNYEAQ. The CDR3 loop is CASSLAVHNEQFF. CDR3 sequence (DNA): TGTGCCAGCAGCTTAGCGGTCCACAATGAGCAGTTCTTC.

In its sample, this clonotype was seen a few times. The gene calls are TRBV12-3 or TRBV12-4 and TRBJ2-1; D is perhaps TRBD1 or TRBD2 (5 bases each). This CDR3 has 12 amino acids. Between the trimmed V and J ends, which lost 6 bases and 10 bases, there was a span of 13 bases. In DNA form, the CDR3 reads TGTGCCAGCAGAGACGGGGCAGCGGAGCAGTTCTTC. Translating it yields CASRDGAAEQFF.

The J gene is TRBJ2-1, the V gene TRBV4-1, with 7 positions matching TRBD1. This CDR3 is built from 13 residues. The V gene's germline CDR1 is MGHRA and CDR2 YSYEKL. With V trimmed by 3 bases and J by 10 bases, 6 bases remained unmatched. In DNA, the CDR3 is TGCGCCAGCAGCCAGACGACAGGGATAGAGCAGTTCTTC. It encodes CASSQTTGIEQFF.

This clonotype has only a few counts. This chain joins TRBV15 and TRBJ1-5; D is possibly TRBD1 (6 bases). Germline V gene lookup returns CDR1 LNHNV and CDR2 YYDKDF (reference sequence). Trimming removed 3 bases from V and 5 bases from J, with 17 bases in between. The CDR3 loop spans 16 amino acids. The CDR3 nucleotides read TGTGCCACCAGCAGCTCACTACAGGGCGCAGATCAGCCCCAGCATTTT. Encoded protein: CATSSSLQGADQPQHF.

The table lists this clonotype with a few counts. The chain recombines TRBV5-1 with TRBJ2-7, with D perhaps matching TRBD2 (5 bases). Germline CDR1 and CDR2: SGHRS and YFSETQ. This CDR3 contains 14 residues. With 4 bases removed from V and 6 bases from J, the gap between germline ends came to 17 bases. The CDR3 region is CASSPDFSDGEQYF. CDR3 sequence (DNA): TGCGCCAGCAGCCCGGACTTTTCCGACGGCGAGCAGTACTTC. The full variable domain, in which reference TRBV5-1 and TRBJ2-7 provide the parts outside the CDR3, is KAGVTQTPRYLIKTRGQQVTLSCSPISGHRSVSWYQQTPGQGLQFLFEYFSETQRNKGNFPGRFSGRQFSNSRSEMNVSTLELGDSALYLCASSPDFSDGEQYFGPGTRLTVT.

V gene TRBV12-3 or TRBV12-4 combines with J gene TRBJ1-2; D ambiguous. The CDR3 covers 13 residues. V gave up 8 bases and J gave up 7 bases, with 17 bases separating them. CDR3 nucleotides: TGTGCCAGCCTCGGACTCTTTTTGAGTGGCTACACCTTC. Translating it yields CASLGLFLSGYTF.

This clonotype was counted only a few times. The chain couples TRBV28 to TRBJ2-7, with TRBD2 as a possible D gene (5 bases). Deletions cut 4 bases from V and 0 bases from J, with 13 bases between. CDR3 length equals 15 residues. The germline V gene has CDR1 MDHEN and CDR2 SYDVKM. CDR3 in DNA: TGTGCCAGCAGTTCATTTCAAGAGGGCTCCTACGAGCAGTACTTC. Protein sequence: CASSSFQEGSYEQYF.

This clonotype has at least ten counts. CDR3 bases: TGCAGTGCTACCCGGGTTGCTTCCTACAATGAGCAGTTCTTC. Amino acid sequence: CSATRVASYNEQFF. This chain uses TRBV20-1 with TRBJ2-1; D is undetermined. This CDR3 has 14 amino acids. Germline CDR1 reads DFQATT; CDR2 reads SNEGSKA (reference sequence). The V and J ends lost 4 bases and 1 base respectively, with 11 bases between them.

This clonotype was seen a handful of times. V and J are TRBV20-1 and TRBJ1-5, with no clear D. The CDR3 extends over 17 amino acids. Germline lookup yields CDR1 DFQATT and CDR2 SNEGSKA (reference sequence). Trimming stripped 0 bases from V and 4 bases from J, with 19 bases between. The CDR3 sequence: CSARDLEGLLMNQPQHF. The CDR3 DNA sequence: TGCAGTGCTAGAGATCTTGAAGGTTTACTGATGAATCAGCCCCAGCATTTT.

The rearrangement joins TRBV28 to TRBJ2-3; a weak D match, TRBD1 (5 bases). Between the trimmed V and J ends, which lost 5 bases and 5 bases, there was a span of 8 bases. Germline V CDR1 and CDR2: MDHEN, SYDVKM. This CDR3 has 12 residues. The CDR3 protein is CASSVTGDTQYF. CDR3 DNA sequence: TGTGCCAGCAGTGTTACAGGAGATACGCAGTATTTT. Filled out from reference TRBV28 and TRBJ2-3, the complete variable domain reads DVKVTQSSRYLVKRTGEKVFLECVQDMDHENMFWYRQDPGLGLRLIYFSYDVKMKEKGDIPEGYSVSREKKERFSLILESASTNQTSMYLCASSVTGDTQYFGPGTRLTVL.

This clonotype was seen a single time. A junction end diverges from the germline sequence, so it may reflect a read error. The chain combines TRBV7-9 with TRBJ1-2; possibly TRBD1 for D (5 bases). Germline CDR1 SEHNR, CDR2 FQNEAQ (reference sequence). The CDR3 is 15 amino acids. The CDR3 DNA is TGTGTCAGCAGCGGAAGGGACCTCTTCGACTATGGCTACACCTTC. It specifies CVSSGRDLFDYGYTF.

The rearrangement links TRBV5-1 to TRBJ2-1; the match to TRBD2 covers 8 bases. The CDR3 is 16 amino acids. V trimming: 0 bases; J trimming: 4 bases; junction bases outside the gene matches: 6. Germline V gene sequence: CDR1 SGHRS, CDR2 YFSETQ. CDR3 nucleotide sequence: TGCGCCAGCAGCTTGGCGGGCGGGGGGCTTTACAATGAGCAGTTCTTC. Its translation is CASSLAGGGLYNEQFF.

V is TRBV6-2 or TRBV6-3 and J is TRBJ2-7; D gene ambiguous. Looked up from germline, CDR1 is MNHEY and CDR2 is SVGEGT. With 5 bases removed from V and 1 base from J, the gap between germline ends came to 21 bases. The CDR3 extends over 17 amino acids. In nucleotides, the CDR3 is TGTGCCAGCAGTCCTTACTCAGCAGGACGTAGGTCCTACGAGCAGTACGTC. Protein sequence: CASSPYSAGRRSYEQYV.

CDR3: CASSPGQGIHEQYF. Written as DNA, the CDR3 is TGCGCCAGCAGCCCGGGACAGGGAATCCACGAGCAGTACTTC. The chain is built from TRBV5-1 and TRBJ2-7; 9 bases are a match to TRBD1. Per the germline V gene, CDR1 is SGHRS and CDR2 is YFSETQ. This CDR3 is 14 amino acids long. V shed 4 bases, J shed 5 bases, and the junction held 7 bases outside the gene matches. Based on the CDR3 plus reference TRBV5-1 and TRBJ2-7, the full variable domain is KAGVTQTPRYLIKTRGQQVTLSCSPISGHRSVSWYQQTPGQGLQFLFEYFSETQRNKGNFPGRFSGRQFSNSRSEMNVSTLELGDSALYLCASSPGQGIHEQYFGPGTRLTVT.

This chain joins TRBV6-1 and TRBJ1-5; D is perhaps TRBD1 (5 bases). CDR1 MNHNS and CDR2 SASEGT come from the germline V gene. The V end was cut by 0 bases, the J end by 2 bases, with 11 bases between. This CDR3 is built from 16 residues. The CDR3 here is CASSEAGQPRNQPQHF. CDR3 sequence (DNA): TGTGCCAGCAGTGAAGCGGGGCAGCCGCGCAATCAGCCCCAGCATTTT.

This clonotype came up a few times. V and J are TRBV19 and TRBJ1-2; D not resolved. Germline assignment: CDR1 LNHDA and CDR2 SQIVND (reference sequence). This CDR3 has 12 amino acids. Deletions cut 3 bases from V and 6 bases from J, with 8 bases between. CDR3 sequence: CASSIGPDGYTF. The CDR3 nucleotides are TGTGCCAGTAGTATTGGGCCAGATGGCTACACCTTC.

This rearrangement joins TRBV4-1 to TRBJ2-1; no reliable D call. Germline V gene lookup returns CDR1 MGHRA and CDR2 YSYEKL. The CDR3 spans 16 residues. V was shortened by 1 base and J by 0 bases, with 10 bases between the two germline ends. CDR3 region: CASSQVVSYSYNEQFF. The CDR3 region has the DNA TGCGCCAGCAGCCAAGTGGTCAGCTACTCCTACAATGAGCAGTTCTTC.